Below are 16 T cell receptor beta chains sequenced from a single sample in a study. The repertoire was sequenced with immunoSEQ multiplex PCR; TCRdb's copy has only in-frame clones and lacks some. The profile shows about 68,000 clones, around 93% of them singletons. The source material was PBMCs. The receptor source for this set is a man between 40 and 49 years old with rheumatoid arthritis.

As for this clone: A junction boundary mismatches the germline segment, possibly from a read error. The rearrangement uses TRBV7-3 and TRBJ2-7; D possibly corresponds to TRBD2 (6 bases). The germline V gene encodes CDR1 SGHTA and CDR2 FQGTGA. The CDR3 has 15 residues. Written as DNA, the CDR3 is TGTGCCAGCAGCTTAACAGGGACTCGCTCCCACGAGCAGTACTTC. Translating gives CASSLTGTRSHEQYF.

This chain links TRBV18 with TRBJ2-5; no clear D gene. The CDR3 runs 13 residues. The germline gives CDR1 KGHSH, CDR2 LQKENI. Trimming took 4 bases from V and 5 from J, leaving 11 bases between them. This CDR3 is CASSLLHGETQYF. The CDR3, as DNA: TGTGCCAGCTCACTCTTACATGGGGAGACCCAGTACTTC. Complete variable domain (other parts from reference TRBV18 and TRBJ2-5): NAGVMQNPRHLVRRRGQEARLRCSPMKGHSHVYWYRQLPEEGLKFMVYLQKENIIDESGMPKERFSAEFPKEGPSILRIQQVVRGDSAAYFCASSLLHGETQYFGPGTRLLVL.

The V and J genes are TRBV3-1 (or the pseudogene TRBV3-2) and TRBJ1-6; no clear D gene. CDR1 is LGHDT and CDR2 is YNNKEL in the germline V gene (reference sequence). The CDR3 has 14 residues. Trimming removed 4 bases from V and 9 bases from J, with 13 bases in between. Here the CDR3 DNA reads TGTGCCAGCAGCCGGACCGACGACTCTTCACCCCTCCACTTT. It yields the protein CASSRTDDSSPLHF.

V is TRBV19 and J is TRBJ2-1, with 7 bases matching TRBD2. The CDR3 spans 15 residues. Looked up from germline, CDR1 is LNHDA and CDR2 is SQIVND (reference sequence). The J segment lost 0 bases and the V segment lost 3 bases, leaving 2 bases of the junction unmatched. This CDR3 is CASSIERGSYNEQFF. Written as DNA, the CDR3 is TGTGCCAGTAGTATTGAGCGGGGCTCCTACAATGAGCAGTTCTTC.

This clone was observed a handful of times. The V and J genes are TRBV27 and TRBJ2-7; no clear D gene. Germline V CDR1 and CDR2: MNHEY, SMNVEV (reference sequence). The V end was cut by 5 bases, the J end by 3 bases, with 11 bases between. There are 13 residues in the CDR3. The CDR3 sequence: CASSVVGFYEQYF. CDR3 coding DNA: TGTGCCAGCAGTGTTGTAGGTTTCTACGAGCAGTACTTC.

J is TRBJ2-1 and V is TRBV5-1, with D perhaps TRBD1 (6 bases). The CDR3 runs 14 residues. Trimming shortened V by 5 bases and J by 8 bases, and 17 bases separated the two germline ends. Germline CDR1 and CDR2: SGHRS and YFSETQ. CDR3 region: CASSAGTTRDEQFF. The CDR3 DNA sequence: TGCGCCAGCAGTGCCGGGACAACGAGGGATGAGCAGTTCTTC.

The chain carries TRBV30 and TRBJ1-1; D call uncertain. V lost 4 bases and J lost 1, with 10 bases in between. CDR3 length: 13 residues. Germline values: CDR1 GTSNPN, CDR2 SVGIG (reference sequence). The CDR3 protein is CAWNHWENTEAFF. The CDR3 coding sequence is TGTGCCTGGAACCATTGGGAGAACACTGAAGCTTTCTTT.

CDR3 protein: CASALRQGARYEQYF. The CDR3 coding sequence is TGTGCCAGCGCCCTTAGACAGGGGGCGCGCTACGAGCAGTACTTC. The chain combines TRBV21-1 with TRBJ2-7; TRBD1, the table's D call, was not compared with the DNA. TRBV21-1 corresponds to a pseudogene. CDR3 length: 15 amino acids.

V is TRBV28 and J is TRBJ1-4; TRBD1 matches 9 bases. The trim removed 5 bases at V and 8 bases at J, leaving 9 bases unmatched. This CDR3 region has 15 residues. Germline CDR1 MDHEN, CDR2 SYDVKM. The CDR3 DNA is TGTGCCAGCAGTAAAACAGGGGGCGGGCGAGAAAAACTGTTTTTT. Its protein product is CASSKTGGGREKLFF.

J is TRBJ1-2 and V is TRBV6-5; TRBD1 matches 8 bases. V shed 6 bases and J 7 bases; nucleotides not matched to a gene: 7. The CDR3 is 13 amino acids. Germline V gene data show CDR1 as MNHEY and CDR2 as SVGAGI. The CDR3: CASSKQGGGGYTF. DNA of the CDR3: TGTGCCAGCAGCAAACAGGGGGGCGGTGGCTACACCTTC.

The V gene is TRBV3-1 (or the pseudogene TRBV3-2), the J gene TRBJ2-5, with TRBD1 matching over 8 bases. Losses at the gene ends were 4 bases for V and 4 bases for J; bases not matched to a gene: 11. Looked up from germline, CDR1 is LGHDT and CDR2 is YNNKEL (reference sequence). The CDR3 runs to 16 residues. This CDR3 reads CASSPYRDRNGETQYF. The CDR3 region has the DNA TGTGCCAGCAGCCCATACCGGGACAGGAACGGAGAGACCCAGTACTTC.

V gene TRBV27 combines with J gene TRBJ1-2; 7 positions match TRBD1. With 0 bases clipped from V and 0 bases from J, the junction kept 7 bases outside the gene matches. This CDR3 is built from 17 residues. The V gene's germline CDR1 is MNHEY and CDR2 SMNVEV (reference sequence). CDR3: CASSLSGGGGANYGYTF. The DNA of the CDR3 is TGTGCCAGCAGTTTATCCGGGGGAGGGGGCGCTAACTATGGCTACACCTTC.

V and J are TRBV29-1 and TRBJ1-1; the D gene is possibly TRBD1 (6 bases). Germline lookup yields CDR1 SQVTM and CDR2 ANQGSEA. V was shortened by 0 bases and J by 6 bases, with 14 bases between the two germline ends. This CDR3 has 14 amino acids. The CDR3 bases are TGCAGCGTTGAAGATCCCGGCAGGGGCGCTGAAGCTTTCTTT. This codes for CSVEDPGRGAEAFF.

This clone was observed a single time. This CDR3 is also generated by other DNA sequences in the sample. The V and J genes are TRBV30 and TRBJ1-6, with 7 bases aligning to TRBD1. V lost 4 bases to trimming and J lost 8 bases; unmatched junction nucleotides: 5. The V gene's germline CDR1 is GTSNPN and CDR2 SVGIG (reference sequence). This CDR3 contains 13 residues. CDR3 amino acids: CAWTGQRDSPLHF. The CDR3 bases are TGTGCCTGGACGGGACAGAGAGATTCACCCCTCCACTTT.

In DNA, the CDR3 is TGTGCCAGCAGGGCAGGGGCCTATGGCTACACCTTC. Translating it yields CASRAGAYGYTF. The J gene is TRBJ1-2, the V gene TRBV27; TRBD1 might be the D (6 bases). V shed 6 bases and J shed 4 bases, with 9 bases lying between them. The CDR3 extends over 12 amino acids. CDR1 and CDR2 (germline): MNHEY, SMNVEV (reference sequence).

V and J are TRBV7-2 and TRBJ2-5, with 9 bases lining up with TRBD2. This CDR3 spans 16 amino acids. Trimming at V came to 0 bases and at J to 2 bases, leaving 4 bases not matched to a gene. Germline V gives CDR1 SGHTA, CDR2 FQGNSA. Here the CDR3 DNA reads TGTGCCAGCAGCTTAGCGATAGCGGGAGATCAAGAGACCCAGTACTTC. This codes for CASSLAIAGDQETQYF. Drawing the rest from reference TRBV7-2 and TRBJ2-5, the complete variable domain is GAGVSQSPSNKVTEKGKDVELRCDPISGHTALYWYRQSLGQGLEFLIYFQGNSAPDKSGLPSDRFSAERTGGSVSTLTIQRTQQEDSAVYLCASSLAIAGDQETQYFGPGTRLLVL.